This TCR beta chain emerged from a study of radiotherapy plus CTLA-4 blockade in lung cancer. This CDR3 contains 16 residues. The V and J ends lost 2 bases and 4 bases respectively, with 16 bases between them. The germline gives CDR1 MDHEN, CDR2 SYDVKM. Study-wide results and limits: Radiotherapy plus ipilimumab was followed by expansion in blood of tumor-derived TCR clones.

This clone was recorded once. What it binds is unknown. Some clones are missing from TCRdb's copy, which holds only in-frame ones; the method was immunoSEQ multiplex PCR. The sample has roughly 60,000 clones; less than 85% are singletons. The source is a human donor with non-small cell lung cancer who had a complete response to radiotherapy plus ipilimumab. Specimen: peripheral blood, collected from a patient treated with radiotherapy plus ipilimumab. V is TRBV28 and J is TRBJ2-3, with D possibly being TRBD2 (5 bases). The CDR3 spells CASSLPAPGGPDTQYF. The CDR3 nucleotides read TGTGCCAGCAGTTTACCGGCCCCAGGAGGCCCAGATACGCAGTATTTT.